The 13 T cell receptor beta chains below were found in one sample sequenced in a study of OX40 agonist ivuxolimab in advanced cancers. Only in-frame clones appear in the TCRdb table, and some are missing; sequencing was by immunoSEQ multiplex PCR. The sample records 90,000 to 95,000 clones, around 87% being singletons. Sequences were derived from CD4+ or CD8+ T cells sorted from blood, sampled in a trial of the OX40 agonist ivuxolimab. The origin of the receptors is an adult with an advanced solid tumor such as melanoma, head and neck, liver or kidney cancer.

The chain joins TRBV5-8 to TRBJ2-1, with a weak D call TRBD2 (6 bases). This CDR3 region has 13 residues. V dropped 4 bases and J dropped 7 bases, with 12 bases sitting between them. Germline assignment: CDR1 SGHTS and CDR2 YDEGEE. CDR3 sequence: CASSVGGRNEQFF. The CDR3 DNA reads as TGTGCCAGCAGCGTGGGGGGTAGGAATGAGCAGTTCTTC.

V gene TRBV2 combines with J gene TRBJ2-1; D is perhaps TRBD1 (5 bases). V was shortened by 8 bases and J by 14 bases, with 13 bases between the two germline ends. Germline loops: CDR1 SNHLY, CDR2 FYNNEI. The CDR3 totals 10 residues. Written as DNA, the CDR3 is TGTGCCAGCTCAGCGACAGAGAAGTTCTTC. Its protein product is CASSATEKFF.

J is TRBJ1-4 and V is TRBV5-4; D may be TRBD1 (6 bases). The CDR3 runs to 15 residues. Deletions cut 1 base from V and 5 bases from J, with 12 bases between. Germline loops: CDR1 SGHNT, CDR2 YYREEE (reference sequence). The CDR3 DNA reads as TGTGCCAGCAGCTTGCAGGGACACGTGAATGAAAAACTGTTTTTT. Translated: CASSLQGHVNEKLFF.

This chain links TRBV7-2 with TRBJ2-3, with no clear D. Between the trimmed V and J ends, which lost 5 bases and 2 bases, there was a span of 5 bases. The length of the CDR3 is 12 residues. Germline CDR1 SGHTA, CDR2 FQGNSA. In nucleotides, the CDR3 is TGTGCCAGCAGCCTACCCACAGATACGCAGTATTTT. This encodes CASSLPTDTQYF.

The rearrangement links TRBV7-2 to TRBJ1-1; 7 nucleotides line up with TRBD1. Germline V lookup: CDR1 SGHTA, CDR2 FQGNSA. This CDR3 contains 15 residues. After removal of 5 bases from V and 5 bases from J, the junction contained 11 bases not matched to a gene. The CDR3: CASSTPTGFRTEAFF. CDR3 bases: TGTGCCAGCAGCACCCCGACAGGGTTTAGGACTGAAGCTTTCTTT.

The rearrangement uses TRBV6-5 and TRBJ1-5, with 7 bases fitting TRBD1. CDR1 and CDR2 (germline): MNHEY, SVGAGI. This CDR3 contains 16 residues. V gave up 4 bases and J gave up 0 bases; unmatched junction bases: 6. CDR3 region: CASSSRTGLSNQPQHF. CDR3 bases: TGTGCCAGCAGTTCCAGGACAGGTCTTAGCAATCAGCCCCAGCATTTT.

This clone was counted a single time. The genes are TRBV14 and TRBJ1-1; TRBD1 agrees at 8 bases. CDR3 length equals 14 residues. Trimming cost V 1 base and J 8 bases; bases outside gene matches: 6. Germline loops: CDR1 SGHDN, CDR2 FVKESK. The CDR3 is CASSQAYRGSEAFF. The CDR3 DNA reads TGTGCCAGCAGCCAAGCCTACAGGGGGTCGGAAGCTTTCTTT. The full variable domain, in which reference TRBV14 and TRBJ1-1 provide the parts outside the CDR3, is EAGVTQFPSHSVIEKGQTVTLRCDPISGHDNLYWYRRVMGKEIKFLLHFVKESKQDESGMPNNRFLAERTGGTYSTLKVQPAELEDSGVYFCASSQAYRGSEAFFGQGTRLTVV.

This chain uses TRBV5-1 with TRBJ2-7; D may match TRBD1 or TRBD2 (5 bases each). Germline V gene sequence: CDR1 SGHRS, CDR2 YFSETQ. Trimming shortened V by 4 bases and J by 5 bases, and 22 bases separated the two germline ends. The CDR3 covers 16 residues. Here the CDR3 reads CASSQGTPELANEQYF. In nucleotides, the CDR3 is TGCGCCAGCAGCCAAGGGACGCCCGAGTTAGCAAACGAGCAGTACTTC.

The chain couples TRBV9 to TRBJ1-3; D is ambiguous. The CDR3 extends over 13 amino acids. CDR1 SGDLS and CDR2 YYNGEE come from the germline V gene. V lost 4 bases and J lost 4, with 9 bases in between. The chain's CDR3 is CASSSKQGNTIYF. CDR3 coding DNA: TGTGCCAGCAGCTCCAAACAGGGAAACACCATATATTTT.

The gene calls are TRBV10-3 and TRBJ1-2; 9 positions match TRBD1. The CDR3 is made up of 16 amino acids. CDR1 ENHRY and CDR2 SYGVKD come from the germline V gene. V lost 7 bases, J lost 5 bases, and 14 bases stayed unmatched. The CDR3 is CAITNGNAGQGYGYTF. The CDR3 DNA is TGTGCCATCACTAACGGTAACGCGGGACAGGGTTATGGCTACACCTTC.

This clone was seen only a few times. The chain combines TRBV27 with TRBJ1-2; possibly TRBD1 for D (5 bases). The germline V gene has CDR1 MNHEY and CDR2 SMNVEV (reference sequence). The CDR3 loop spans 16 amino acids. V dropped 0 bases and J dropped 8 bases, with 19 bases sitting between them. The CDR3 loop reads CASSLSGPRDPKGYTF. Here the CDR3 DNA reads TGTGCCAGCAGTTTATCCGGACCAAGGGACCCTAAGGGCTACACCTTC.

As to this clone: A junction end diverges from the germline sequence, so it may reflect a read error. The CDR3, as DNA: TGTGCCAGCAGCTTGAACAGTGACTCTGGGAACACCATATATTTT. Encoded protein: CASSLNSDSGNTIYF. The genes are TRBV11-2 and TRBJ1-3; D ambiguous. Germline-derived CDR1 and CDR2 are SGHAT and FQNNGV. CDR3 size: 15 residues.

This chain uses TRBV5-1 with TRBJ2-7; no clear D. Germline CDR1 and CDR2: SGHRS and YFSETQ. The CDR3 totals 12 residues. V lost 0 bases to trimming and J lost 5 bases, with 6 bases between them. CDR3 in amino acids: CASSLDGHEQYV. The CDR3 nucleotides are TGCGCCAGCAGCTTGGACGGCCACGAGCAGTACGTC.